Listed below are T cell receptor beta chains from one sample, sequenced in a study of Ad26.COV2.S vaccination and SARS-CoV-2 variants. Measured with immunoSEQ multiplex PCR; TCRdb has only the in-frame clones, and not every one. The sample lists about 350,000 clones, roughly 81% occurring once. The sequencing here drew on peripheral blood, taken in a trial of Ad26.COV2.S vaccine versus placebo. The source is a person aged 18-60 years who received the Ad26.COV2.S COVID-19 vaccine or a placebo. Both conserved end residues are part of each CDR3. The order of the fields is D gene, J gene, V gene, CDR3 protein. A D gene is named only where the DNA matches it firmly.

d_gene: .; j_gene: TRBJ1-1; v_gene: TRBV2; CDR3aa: CASSDSPAGPLALPTEAFF
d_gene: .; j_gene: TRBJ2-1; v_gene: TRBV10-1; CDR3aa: CASASEQFF
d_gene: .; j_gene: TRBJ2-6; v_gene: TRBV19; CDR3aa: CASSMGGLASGANVLTF
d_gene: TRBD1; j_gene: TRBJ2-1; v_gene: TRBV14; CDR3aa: CASSQRGRGPYNEQFF
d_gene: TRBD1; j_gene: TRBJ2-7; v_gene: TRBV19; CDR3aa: CASSGQGSYEQYF
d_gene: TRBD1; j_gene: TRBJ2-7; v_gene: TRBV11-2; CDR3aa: CASASVRGRAEQYF
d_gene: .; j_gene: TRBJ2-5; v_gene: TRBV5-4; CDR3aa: CASSPRTDGTQYF
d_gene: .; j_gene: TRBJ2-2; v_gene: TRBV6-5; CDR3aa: CASRGGRGGELFF
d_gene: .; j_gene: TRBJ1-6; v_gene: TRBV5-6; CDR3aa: CASSFGTQIVTGKSPLHF
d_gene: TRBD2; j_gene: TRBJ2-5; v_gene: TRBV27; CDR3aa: CASSSSGRETQYF
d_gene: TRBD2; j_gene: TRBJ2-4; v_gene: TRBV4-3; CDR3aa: CASSQVNLLTSGGAGNIQYF
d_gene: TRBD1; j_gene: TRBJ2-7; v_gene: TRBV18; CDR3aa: CASSSNTGTGGGEQYF
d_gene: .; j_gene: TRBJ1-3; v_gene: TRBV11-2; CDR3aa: CASSLQSGNTIYF
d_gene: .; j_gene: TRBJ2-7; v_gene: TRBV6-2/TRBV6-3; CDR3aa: CASSYPGTYEQYF
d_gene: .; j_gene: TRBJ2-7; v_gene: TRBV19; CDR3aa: CASGSFGGREQYF
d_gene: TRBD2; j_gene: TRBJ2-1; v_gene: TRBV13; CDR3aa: CASRKAGGLYNEQFF
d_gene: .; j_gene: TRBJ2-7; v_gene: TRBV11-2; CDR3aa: CASSLTGYEQYF
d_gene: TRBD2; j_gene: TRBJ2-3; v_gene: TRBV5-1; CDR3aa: CASSGLAGKTDTQYF
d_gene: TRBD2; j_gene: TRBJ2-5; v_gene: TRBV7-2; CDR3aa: CASSTGGLAEQETQYF
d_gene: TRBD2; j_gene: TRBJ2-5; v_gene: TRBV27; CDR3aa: CASSGLAGGYQETQYF
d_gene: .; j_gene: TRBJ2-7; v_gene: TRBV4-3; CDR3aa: CASSQDGRGSYEQYF
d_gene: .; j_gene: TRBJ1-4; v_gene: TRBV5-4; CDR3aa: CASSSGGAEKLFF
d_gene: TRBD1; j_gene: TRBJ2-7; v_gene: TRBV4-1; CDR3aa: CASSQRDRGPNEQYF
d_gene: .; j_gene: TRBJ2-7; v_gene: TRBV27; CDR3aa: CASSFLRIPYEQYF
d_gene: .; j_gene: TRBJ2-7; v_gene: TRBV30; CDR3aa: CAWSLFGEQYF
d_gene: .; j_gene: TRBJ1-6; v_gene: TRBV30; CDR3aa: CAWRSGSNSPLHF
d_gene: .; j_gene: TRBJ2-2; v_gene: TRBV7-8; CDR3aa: CASSLVGVLNTGELFF
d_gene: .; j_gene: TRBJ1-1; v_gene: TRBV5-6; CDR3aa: CASSLSPGPRTEAFF
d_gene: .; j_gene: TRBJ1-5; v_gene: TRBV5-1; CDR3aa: CASSLLGLGQPQHF
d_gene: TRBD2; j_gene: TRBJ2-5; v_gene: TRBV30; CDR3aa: CAWSVIRDYTYQETQYF
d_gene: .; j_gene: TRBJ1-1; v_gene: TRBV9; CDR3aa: CASRPGLRNTEAFF
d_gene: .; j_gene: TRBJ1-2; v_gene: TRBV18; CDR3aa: CASSPPLDGNYGYTF
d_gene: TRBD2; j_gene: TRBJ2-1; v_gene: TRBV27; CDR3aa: CASSLGLAGARSNEQFF
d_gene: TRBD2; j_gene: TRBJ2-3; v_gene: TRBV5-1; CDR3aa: CASSSGTSGGTDTQYF
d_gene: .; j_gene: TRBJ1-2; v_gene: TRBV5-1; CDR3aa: CASSLSQGHYYGYTF
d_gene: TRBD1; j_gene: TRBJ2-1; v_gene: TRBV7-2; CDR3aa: CASSLAQGAYNEQFF
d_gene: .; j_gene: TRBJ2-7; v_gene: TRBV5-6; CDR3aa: CASSLFRDYEQYF
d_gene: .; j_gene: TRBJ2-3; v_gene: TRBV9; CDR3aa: CASSVLGPDTQYF
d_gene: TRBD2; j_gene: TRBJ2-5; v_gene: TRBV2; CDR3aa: CASRAHASGGRETQYF
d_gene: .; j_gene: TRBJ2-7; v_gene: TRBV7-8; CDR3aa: CASSSEGSGAGEQYF
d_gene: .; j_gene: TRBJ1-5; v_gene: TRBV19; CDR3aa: CASSISSSNQPQHF